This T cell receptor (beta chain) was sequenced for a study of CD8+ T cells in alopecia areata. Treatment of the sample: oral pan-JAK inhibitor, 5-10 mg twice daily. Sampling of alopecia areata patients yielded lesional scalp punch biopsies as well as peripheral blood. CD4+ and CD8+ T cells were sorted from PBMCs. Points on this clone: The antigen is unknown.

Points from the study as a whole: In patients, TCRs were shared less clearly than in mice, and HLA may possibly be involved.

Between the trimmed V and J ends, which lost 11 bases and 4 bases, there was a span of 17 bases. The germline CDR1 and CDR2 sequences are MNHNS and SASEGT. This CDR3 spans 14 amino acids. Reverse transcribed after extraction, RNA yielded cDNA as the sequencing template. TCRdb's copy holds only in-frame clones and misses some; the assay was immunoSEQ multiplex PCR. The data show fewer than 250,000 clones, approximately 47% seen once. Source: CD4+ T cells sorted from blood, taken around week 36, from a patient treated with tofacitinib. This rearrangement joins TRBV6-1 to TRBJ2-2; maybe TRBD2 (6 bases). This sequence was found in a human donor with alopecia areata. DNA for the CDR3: TGTGCCGGCCAGCGGGCGCAGGGCACCGGGGAGCTGTTTTTT. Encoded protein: CAGQRAQGTGELFF.